This entry lists 10 T cell receptor beta chains sequenced from one sample in a study of T cells after yellow fever vaccination. One entry per CDR3 protein, called by TCRdb with MiXCR from the 5' RACE reads. The table records tens of thousands of distinct CDR3 sequences, around 6.9% of them present only once. Sequencing was performed on CD8+ T cells sorted from PBMCs, taken less than 6 days after the first yellow fever vaccination. The origin of the receptors is a young man who received the YFV17D yellow fever vaccine.

This clonotype was seen repeatedly, ten times or more. The rearrangement uses TRBV27 and TRBJ2-7; weak D call: TRBD2 (6 bases). In germline, CDR1 is MNHEY, CDR2 SMNVEV (reference sequence). This CDR3 spans 13 amino acids. Trimming left V 6 bases short and J 6 bases short, with 15 bases between. DNA of the CDR3: TGTGCCAGCAGGCCCAGCGGGCCCCTCGAGCAGTACTTC. Encoded protein: CASRPSGPLEQYF.

This clonotype was observed at least ten times. The chain has TRBV5-1 and TRBJ2-3, with D possibly matching TRBD1 (6 bases). The V and J ends lost 0 bases and 4 bases respectively, with 15 bases between them. CDR3 length: 16 residues. Looked up from germline, CDR1 is SGHRS and CDR2 is YFSETQ. CDR3 loop: CASSLGDKYNADTQYF. The CDR3 DNA is TGCGCCAGCAGCTTGGGGGACAAGTATAACGCAGATACGCAGTATTTT.

This clonotype appeared a few times. This chain uses TRBV5-4 with TRBJ2-3; D possibly matches TRBD1 or TRBD2 (5 bases each). Germline CDR1 reads SGHNT; CDR2 reads YYREEE (reference sequence). This CDR3 comprises 15 residues. Trimming took 0 bases from V and 1 from J, leaving 9 bases between them. The CDR3 nucleotides are TGTGCCAGCAGCTTGGAGGTGGGGGGCACAGATACGCAGTATTTT. It codes for CASSLEVGGTDTQYF.

This clonotype was seen repeatedly, ten times or more. V gene TRBV7-9 combines with J gene TRBJ2-7; D might be TRBD2 (6 bases). Trimming took 5 bases from V and 4 from J, leaving 15 bases between them. Germline V CDR1 and CDR2: SEHNR, FQNEAQ (reference sequence). The CDR3 totals 14 residues. CDR3 protein: CASSTDSGGYEQYV. CDR3 DNA sequence: TGTGCCAGCAGCACCGATAGCGGCGGGTACGAGCAGTACGTC.

This clonotype came up a few times. This chain joins TRBV7-9 and TRBJ2-7; 10 bases match TRBD1. The V and J ends lost 4 bases and 2 bases, in that order; junction bases with no gene match: 5. The CDR3 is 15 amino acids. In germline, CDR1 is SEHNR, CDR2 FQNEAQ (reference sequence). CDR3 coding DNA: TGTGCCAGCAGCTCCCGGGACAGGGGACCCTACGAGCAGTACGTC. Protein product: CASSSRDRGPYEQYV.

This clonotype has only a few counts. The chain links TRBV4-1 to TRBJ2-5; D is possibly TRBD1 (6 bases). The germline gives CDR1 MGHRA, CDR2 YSYEKL. V lost 0 bases and J 3 bases, leaving 11 bases between the germline ends. The CDR3 runs to 15 residues. CDR3 protein: CASSQDWTVEETQYF. The DNA for the CDR3 is TGCGCCAGCAGCCAAGACTGGACAGTCGAAGAGACCCAGTACTTC.

Ten or more counts support this clonotype. The genes are TRBV10-3 and TRBJ2-3, with D unresolved. The CDR3 spans 15 residues. Trimming took 6 bases from V and 0 from J, leaving 13 bases between them. CDR1 ENHRY and CDR2 SYGVKD come from the germline V gene. CDR3 region: CAISEVTASTDTQYF. Written as DNA, the CDR3 is TGTGCCATCAGCGAGGTGACGGCTAGCACAGATACGCAGTATTTT.

In this sample, this clonotype turned up a few times. The chain carries TRBV19 and TRBJ2-3, with TRBD2 matching over 12 bases. Trimming removed 5 bases from V and 3 bases from J; junction bases left unmatched: 18. This CDR3 comprises 20 residues. Per the germline V gene, CDR1 is LNHDA and CDR2 is SQIVND (reference sequence). The DNA for the CDR3 is TGTGCCAGTAGTCCCCAGGGGGCCCCCTCTAGCGGGGGGGCAACAGATACGCAGTATTTT. Translated, it gives CASSPQGAPSSGGATDTQYF.

The chain combines TRBV18 with TRBJ1-3, with D hard to call. The ends were cut back, 6 bases at V and 3 bases at J, with 6 bases in the middle. The CDR3 loop spans 12 amino acids. Germline-derived CDR1 and CDR2 are KGHSH and LQKENI. This chain's CDR3 is CASSSGGNTIYF. The CDR3 DNA sequence: TGTGCCAGCTCGTCAGGTGGAAACACCATATATTTT.

This clonotype has just a few counts. The genes are TRBV7-6 and TRBJ2-3, with 9 positions matching TRBD1. The CDR3 runs 15 residues. The V gene's germline CDR1 is SGHVS and CDR2 FNYEAQ. The V gene end was trimmed by 4 bases and the J gene end by 2 bases; junction bases not matched to a gene: 4. CDR3 amino acids: CASSSDRGDTDTQYF. In DNA form, the CDR3 reads TGTGCCAGCAGCTCAGACAGGGGGGACACAGATACGCAGTATTTT.